This T cell receptor (beta chain) was obtained from a study of high-grade serous ovarian cancer treatment subgroups. On the study more broadly: Mean per sample: about 15,000 reads, some 8,100 unique TCR beta rearrangements.

Whole-study findings and limits: Same-patient tumor repertoires overlapped at about 0.095 to 0.8; different patients barely overlapped. Bulk tumor TCR sequencing gave no spatial information. TCR clonal relatedness correlated positively with neoantigen level.

Tumor samples were taken before definitive surgery or chemotherapy. Some clones are missing from TCRdb's copy, which holds only in-frame ones; the method was immunoSEQ multiplex PCR. The profile shows some 400 clones, over 70% of them singletons. The CDR3 runs to 14 residues. Germline trimming cut 5 bases from V and 2 bases from J; bases unmatched to any gene: 5. CDR1 is MNHEY, CDR2 SVGAGI, per germline. Points on this clone: Its antigen is unidentified.

This sequence originates from a human donor with high-grade serous ovarian cancer. The chain has TRBV6-5 and TRBJ1-2; 7 bases line up with TRBD1. The specimen sequenced was tumor tissue. CDR3 sequence: CASSNDRANYGYTF. In DNA form, the CDR3 reads TGTGCCAGCAGTAACGACAGGGCCAACTATGGCTACACCTTC.